One sample yielded the 18 T cell receptor beta chains listed below, sequenced in a study of PD-1 blockade in mismatch repair-deficient tumors. TCRdb's copy holds only in-frame clones and misses some; the assay was immunoSEQ multiplex PCR. The sample carries about 67,000 clones, approximately 78% recorded once. Sequencing was performed on peripheral blood, taken 2 weeks after starting pembrolizumab. The receptor source for this set is an adult with mismatch repair-deficient cancer.

The rearrangement uses TRBV29-1 and TRBJ2-1, with 14 bases identical to TRBD2. Trimming removed 3 bases from V and 9 bases from J; junction bases left unmatched: 16. Germline V gene lookup returns CDR1 SQVTM and CDR2 ANQGSEA. This CDR3 spans 18 amino acids. DNA for the CDR3: TGCAGCGTTGATCCGGGACTAGCGGGAGTAAGGGCCGCGATTGAGCAGTTCTTC. It translates to CSVDPGLAGVRAAIEQFF.

This clone appeared a single time. This chain joins TRBV5-1 and TRBJ1-1; no reliable D call. The length of the CDR3 is 13 residues. Trimming removed 4 bases at V and 0 bases at J, with 7 bases between. Germline CDR1 SGHRS, CDR2 YFSETQ. The CDR3 bases are TGCGCCAGCAGCGTGACAATGAACACTGAAGCTTTCTTT. Amino acids: CASSVTMNTEAFF.

The V call is TRBV9, the J call TRBJ1-3; D gene unclear. The CDR3 length is 14 residues. Per germline, CDR1 SGDLS and CDR2 YYNGEE. The V end was cut by 6 bases, the J end by 3 bases, with 13 bases between. DNA of the CDR3: TGTGCCAGCACCTCGCCCCGGCATGGAAACACCATATATTTT. Translating gives CASTSPRHGNTIYF.

This chain joins TRBV19 and TRBJ2-3, with D unresolved. CDR3 length: 15 residues. V was shortened by 1 base and J by 6 bases, with 14 bases between the two germline ends. Germline loops: CDR1 LNHDA, CDR2 SQIVND (reference sequence). The CDR3 DNA reads TGTGCCAGTAGTATAGGCCGTCTCCTCTCCGATACGCAGTATTTT. It encodes CASSIGRLLSDTQYF.

In this sample, this clone turned up a few times. The chain combines TRBV5-1 with TRBJ2-6; 13 bases map to TRBD2. This CDR3 is built from 17 residues. The germline V gene has CDR1 SGHRS and CDR2 YFSETQ. Unmatched junction bases numbered 1, after V lost 4 bases and J lost 0 bases. The CDR3 reads CASSGTSGNSGANVLTF. CDR3 nucleotide sequence: TGCGCCAGCAGCGGGACTAGCGGGAACTCTGGGGCCAACGTCCTGACTTTC. Full variable domain (rest looked up from reference TRBV5-1 and TRBJ2-6): KAGVTQTPRYLIKTRGQQVTLSCSPISGHRSVSWYQQTPGQGLQFLFEYFSETQRNKGNFPGRFSGRQFSNSRSEMNVSTLELGDSALYLCASSGTSGNSGANVLTFGAGSRLTVL.

The rearrangement joins TRBV5-6 to TRBJ2-5, with unresolved D. Per germline, CDR1 SGHDT and CDR2 YYEEEE. With 4 bases removed from V and 0 bases from J, the gap between germline ends came to 7 bases. The CDR3 contains 13 residues. The CDR3 loop reads CASSPDYQETQYF. The DNA for the CDR3 is TGTGCCAGCAGCCCTGACTACCAAGAGACCCAGTACTTC. Based on the CDR3 plus reference TRBV5-6 and TRBJ2-5, the full variable domain is DAGVTQSPTHLIKTRGQQVTLRCSPKSGHDTVSWYQQALGQGPQFIFQYYEEEERQRGNFPDRFSGHQFPNYSSELNVNALLLGDSALYLCASSPDYQETQYFGPGTRLLVL.

The gene calls are TRBV29-1 and TRBJ1-2, with D perhaps TRBD1 (5 bases). CDR1 and CDR2 (germline): SQVTM, ANQGSEA. This CDR3 has 12 amino acids. V dropped 4 bases and J dropped 8 bases, with 14 bases sitting between them. CDR3 region: CSVGSGPIGYTF. CDR3 DNA: TGCAGCGTTGGGTCGGGACCAATAGGCTACACCTTC.

The chain joins TRBV6-5 to TRBJ2-7; D remains unclear. Germline CDR1 and CDR2: MNHEY and SVGAGI. V lost 5 bases to trimming and J lost 9 bases, with 20 bases between them. There are 14 residues in the CDR3. CDR3 residues: CASSMDPISGGQYF. CDR3 DNA: TGTGCCAGCAGTATGGACCCAATATCTGGCGGGCAGTACTTC.

J is TRBJ1-2 and V is TRBV6-5; D remains unclear. The CDR3 is 13 amino acids. The germline V gene encodes CDR1 MNHEY and CDR2 SVGAGI. V dropped 8 bases and J dropped 2 bases, with 12 bases sitting between them. This CDR3 reads CASGPVLNYGYTF. The CDR3 coding sequence is TGTGCCAGCGGTCCAGTGTTAAACTATGGCTACACCTTC.

This clone appeared once. The CDR3: CASSHKRIGLAGGWSYNEQFF. The CDR3 bases are TGTGCCAGCAGCCACAAAAGGATCGGACTAGCGGGAGGTTGGTCCTACAATGAGCAGTTCTTC. This sequence joins TRBV14 and TRBJ2-1; 14 bases fit TRBD2. The germline V gene has CDR1 SGHDN and CDR2 FVKESK. The CDR3 consists of 21 residues. V was clipped by 3 bases and J by 1 base; unmatched bases: 14.

V usage is TRBV29-1 and J usage is TRBJ2-7; 13 bases align to TRBD2. Germline CDR1 reads SQVTM; CDR2 reads ANQGSEA. The CDR3 consists of 16 residues. V shed 1 base, J shed 6 bases, and the junction held 9 bases outside the gene matches. The CDR3 loop is CSVEARGTSGMSEQYF. CDR3 bases: TGCAGCGTTGAAGCCCGGGGGACTAGCGGGATGAGCGAGCAGTACTTC.

The rearrangement uses TRBV19 and TRBJ1-5, with 7 nucleotides matching TRBD1. This CDR3 region has 20 residues. The trim removed 6 bases at V and 0 bases at J, leaving 20 bases unmatched. CDR1 is LNHDA and CDR2 is SQIVND in the germline V gene (reference sequence). The CDR3 sequence is CASSYAPGQLVAYSNQPQHF. The CDR3 DNA sequence: TGTGCCAGTAGCTATGCCCCGGGACAGTTGGTGGCATATAGCAATCAGCCCCAGCATTTT.

This clone was counted between two and nine times. The sample carries other DNA sequences with the same CDR3. The chain carries TRBV5-4 and TRBJ2-5; TRBD1 might be the D (7 bases). V was cut by 4 bases and J by 1 base, with 11 bases left in between. The CDR3 spans 14 residues. The germline gives CDR1 SGHNT, CDR2 YYREEE (reference sequence). CDR3 sequence: CASSPGGSQETQYF. CDR3 DNA sequence: TGTGCCAGCAGCCCAGGGGGGTCCCAAGAGACCCAGTACTTC.

CDR3 in amino acids: CASSQGGGGVAGGRVKNIQYF. In nucleotides, the CDR3 is TGTGCCAGCAGCCAAGGAGGAGGAGGGGTAGCGGGAGGAAGAGTCAAAAACATTCAGTACTTC. This chain joins TRBV4-2 and TRBJ2-4; TRBD2 matches at 10 bases. The ends lost 1 base at V and 3 bases at J; junction bases unmatched: 18. CDR1 is LGHNA, CDR2 YNFKEQ, per germline. The CDR3 runs 21 residues.

This clone was detected a few times. This chain joins TRBV7-2 and TRBJ2-4, with 14 bases matching TRBD2. V was clipped by 3 bases and J by 2 bases; unmatched bases: 9. This CDR3 region has 19 residues. CDR1 and CDR2 (germline): SGHTA, FQGNSA. The CDR3 DNA reads as TGTGCCAGCAGCTTGTCCGGGACTAGCGGGAGTGGCTCCAAAAACATTCAGTACTTC. Amino acids: CASSLSGTSGSGSKNIQYF.

V is TRBV5-1 and J is TRBJ2-5; 11 bases align to TRBD1. Germline V CDR1 and CDR2: SGHRS, YFSETQ. The CDR3 sequence is 15 residues long. J was trimmed by 4 bases and V by 0 bases; bases with no gene match: 2. DNA of the CDR3: TGCGCCAGCAGCTTGGCCGGGACAGGGGGAGAGACCCAGTACTTC. The encoded protein is CASSLAGTGGETQYF.

In this sample, this clone turned up a few times. Germline and junction disagree at one end, which may indicate a read error. This chain connects TRBV20-1 to TRBJ2-5; 10 nucleotides agree with TRBD2. This CDR3 region has 11 residues. CDR1 DFQATT and CDR2 SNEGSKA come from the germline V gene (reference sequence). CDR3 sequence: CSAPRGLADNF. CDR3 DNA sequence: TGCAGTGCTCCCCGAGGACTAGCGGATAACTTC.

The chain combines TRBV30 with TRBJ2-7; TRBD1 matches 10 bases. CDR1 GTSNPN and CDR2 SVGIG come from the germline V gene (reference sequence). The CDR3 has 13 amino acids. With 4 bases clipped from V and 4 bases from J, the junction kept 4 bases outside the gene matches. CDR3 nucleotides: TGTGCCTGGAACAAGGACAGGGGGTACGAGCAGTACTTC. This codes for CAWNKDRGYEQYF.